The source of this TCR beta chain is a study of blood T cells in healthy people across ages (dated by TCRdb to between 2014 and 2017). Some background on the complete study: In model experiments, roughly one uniquely barcoded TCR beta cDNA molecule per two T cells was captured by template switching. Using deep sequencing normalized with unique cDNA molecular identifiers, the study measured how TCR beta repertoire diversity changes with age. The donors were divided into four age groups: young (average around 17 years), middle-aged (about 39), aged (approximately 59) and long-lived (approximately 74). To avoid experimental bias, donors of different ages were distributed randomly across sequencing lanes. Two additional independent replicas of 1 million unique cDNA reads from the same blood draw were analyzed for two donors (one aged 18 to 30 and one aged 80 or older).

Libraries were constructed by 5' RACE. The data were produced on an Illumina HiSeq 2500. A second PCR of about 6 to 12 cycles was run with a J-beta primer mix and a sample-barcoded 5' primer. A unique molecular identifier was introduced onto each TCR beta cDNA molecule by a template-switch 5' adaptor carrying 12 random nucleotides. Each sample yielded at least 2.5 million CDR3-containing paired-end reads. The Mint cDNA synthesis kit, primed by a TRBC-specific oligonucleotide, was used to synthesize first-strand cDNA from all RNA. Following uracil-DNA glycosylase treatment, a first 18-cycle PCR with universal primers M1SS and BC2_uni_R was performed on all cDNA. The authors' pipeline ran thus. Normalization of each sample was performed by random selection of 1 million high-quality reads, each carrying a distinct molecular identifier. Reads sharing molecular identifiers were discarded rather than binned into consensus sequences. CDR3 identification, clonotype clustering and error correction used MiTCR with a Q25 quality threshold and the strictest error-elimination algorithm. A nonparametric unseen species model with Euler transformation was used to estimate a lower bound on total TCR beta diversity. The raw public data were reprocessed by TCRdb itself: fastp quality trimming at Q25, MiXCR clonotype calling, in-frame beta chains only. Under each unique CDR3 protein, matching rows form one entry showing the most common genes and DNA. The V and J calls reflect TCRdb's pipeline rather than the authors' work. In this sample the table shows approximately 800,000 distinct CDR3 sequences, roughly 40% of which occur a single time. The ten largest clonotypes hold 10% to 15% of the sample.

The approximately 41 donors, aged about 6 to 95 years, were systemically healthy Caucasian individuals from Russia. About 10 milliliters of peripheral blood were collected from each donor into EDTA-treated Vacutainer tubes. Ficoll-Paque density-gradient centrifugation was used to isolate PBMCs, with at least 6.5 million per sample. Total RNA was extracted from PBMCs with Trizol reagent, with at least 6 micrograms obtained per sample. Naive CD45RAhigh/CD27high T cell percentages were measured by flow cytometry on a PBMC aliquot from every donor. The full study reports these points: As age increased, observed TCR beta diversity per million T cells dropped in a roughly linear way, and a significant reduction was already evident by age approximately 40. The long-lived group showed more naive CD4+ T cells, fewer expanded clones and increased TCR diversity than the aged group, suggesting age selection. The CMV infection status of donors was not known, potentially confounding age-related changes in expanded clonotypes. Because profiling used bulk unsorted PBMCs, naive and antigen-experienced compartments could not be compared conclusively. Estimates of total diversity based on one million sequenced T cells were regarded as lower bounds and as underestimates. There was a strong correlation between observed TCR beta diversity and the percentage of naive T cells measured by flow cytometry.

Concerning this clonotype: Which antigen it targets is not known. Base qualities are not at hand, and no much larger clone is one base apart.

The sequenced material came from blood. The TCR originated in a man younger than 35 in good health.

The CDR3 region has the sequence CASSKVSPGGEPFYGYTF. The DNA is TGTGCCAGCAGCAAAGTCAGTCCGGGGGGGGAACCTTTCTATGGCTACACCTTC. In this chain, TRBV21-1 is recombined with TRBJ1-2. TRBV21-1 is termed a pseudogene. The CDR3 runs 18 amino acids, cysteine and phenylalanine included. Only the CDR3 DNA stays, 54 bases, in frame from base 1.